Presented here are 7 T cell receptor beta chains from one specimen sequenced in a study of T cells in Graves' hyperthyroidism and ophthalmopathy. RNA transcripts served as the template for amplifying TCR beta CDR3 regions. TCR CDR3 regions were first amplified by RT-PCR with HTBI primers. Each CDR3 protein gets one entry after TCRdb re-called the multiplex PCR reads with MiXCR. This table holds roughly 290,000 distinct CDR3 sequences, around 13% found once. The sequenced sample was blood. These receptors were taken from a woman aged 35 to 49 with Graves' hyperthyroidism.

This clonotype came up many times. The V call is TRBV7-9, the J call TRBJ2-7, with D unclear. V lost 3 bases and J 0 bases, leaving 3 bases between the germline ends. The CDR3 loop spans 12 amino acids. CDR1 and CDR2 from the germline V gene are SEHNR and FQNEAQ (reference sequence). The CDR3 DNA reads as TGTGCCAGCAGCTTCTCCTCCTACGAGCAGTACTTC. Amino acid sequence: CASSFSSYEQYF.

The gene calls are TRBV7-9 and TRBJ2-3, with D uncertain. This CDR3 spans 13 amino acids. The germline V gene has CDR1 SEHNR and CDR2 FQNEAQ (reference sequence). V was clipped by 4 bases and J by 4 bases, with 9 bases between them. The CDR3 coding sequence is TGTGCCAGCAGCTCAGGTGGGCCAGATACGCAGTATTTT. This translates into CASSSGGPDTQYF.

This clonotype has only a few counts. A much larger clone differs from this one at a single base, so this may be a read error. The chain carries TRBV6-2 or TRBV6-3 and TRBJ1-6; D is unclear. This CDR3 has 12 amino acids. Germline values: CDR1 MNHEY, CDR2 SVGEGT. The CDR3 DNA sequence: TGTGCCAGCAAGGGCAGTAATCCACCCCTCCACTTT. This codes for CASKGSNPPLHF.

V and J are TRBV11-2 and TRBJ2-1, with D perhaps assigned TRBD1 or TRBD2 (6 bases each). V gave up 1 base and J gave up 6 bases, with 31 bases separating them. Per germline, CDR1 SGHAT and CDR2 FQNNGV. The CDR3 consists of 21 residues. CDR3 in DNA: TGTGCCAGCAGCTTAGTACCCAATCGTTACAGGGTACAAAGGGAGGTCAATGAGCAGTTCTTC. Protein product: CASSLVPNRYRVQREVNEQFF.

Ten or more counts support this clonotype. This CDR3 reads CASSQDLGGEKLFF. As DNA, the CDR3 is TGTGCCAGCAGCCAAGATTTAGGCGGGGAAAAACTGTTTTTT. This rearrangement joins TRBV3-1 to TRBJ1-4; D unclear. The CDR3 length is 14 residues. Germline V CDR1 and CDR2: LGHDT, YNNKEL (reference sequence). V lost 0 bases and J lost 8, with 10 bases in between.

At least ten counts were recorded for this clonotype. The rearrangement joins TRBV7-8 to TRBJ2-2, with D unresolved. CDR1 is SGHVS and CDR2 is FQNEAQ in the germline V gene. The CDR3 loop spans 15 amino acids. Trimming took off 1 base at V and 8 bases at J, with 14 bases between the two ends. The CDR3 loop reads CASSLVLQNGGELFF. Written as DNA, the CDR3 is TGTGCCAGCAGCTTAGTGTTACAGAATGGAGGGGAGCTGTTTTTT.

This clonotype appeared many times. Germline is not matched at one junction end, which may reflect a read error. The CDR3 here is CASSLDGSYDEQFF. CDR3 DNA sequence: TGTGCCAGCAGCTTAGATGGCTCCTACGATGAGCAGTTCTTC. This sequence joins TRBV11-2 and TRBJ2-1; D remains ambiguous. Germline V gives CDR1 SGHAT, CDR2 FQNNGV. The CDR3 runs 14 residues. The variable domain in full, completed from reference TRBV11-2 and TRBJ2-1, reads EAGVAQSPRYKIIEKRQSVAFWCNPISGHATLYWYQQILGQGPKLLIQFQNNGVVDDSQLPKDRFSAERLKGVDSTLKIQPAKLEDSAVYLCASSLDGSYDEQFFGPGTRLTVL.